The 25 T cell receptor beta chains given below trace back to one sample, sequenced in a study of OX40 agonist ivuxolimab in advanced cancers. Clones were read by immunoSEQ multiplex PCR, and TCRdb kept only the in-frame ones, dropping some. The table lists just under 85,000 clones, roughly 82% of them singletons. The sequencing used CD4+ or CD8+ T cells sorted from blood, collected in a trial of the OX40 agonist ivuxolimab. These receptors were obtained from an adult with an advanced solid tumor such as melanoma, head and neck, liver or kidney cancer.

The chain carries TRBV5-1 and TRBJ2-3; D call uncertain. V lost 3 bases to trimming and J lost 5 bases, with 16 bases between them. CDR1 and CDR2 (germline): SGHRS, YFSETQ. CDR3 length equals 15 residues. The CDR3 region has the DNA TGCGCCAGCAGCTCTGGAACCTGGACGCGAGATACGCAGTATTTT. Encoded protein: CASSSGTWTRDTQYF. Looking up the rest from reference TRBV5-1 and TRBJ2-3 gives the full variable domain: KAGVTQTPRYLIKTRGQQVTLSCSPISGHRSVSWYQQTPGQGLQFLFEYFSETQRNKGNFPGRFSGRQFSNSRSEMNVSTLELGDSALYLCASSSGTWTRDTQYFGPGTRLTVL.

The chain joins TRBV7-9 to TRBJ2-4; 7 nucleotides match TRBD1. CDR1 and CDR2 (germline): SEHNR, FQNEAQ (reference sequence). V dropped 3 bases and J dropped 4; count of bases not matched to a gene: 3. This CDR3 contains 14 residues. Here the CDR3 DNA reads TGTGCCAGCAGCTTTGGGACAGAGAAAAACATTCAGTACTTC. It encodes CASSFGTEKNIQYF.

The chain employs TRBV21-1 and TRBJ1-1; the table gives TRBD1 as D, unverified against the DNA. TRBV21-1 is shown as a pseudogene. CDR3 length: 15 amino acids. CDR3 in amino acids: CASSEWGLGETEAFF. CDR3 nucleotide sequence: TGTGCCAGCAGCGAATGGGGCCTCGGTGAGACTGAAGCTTTCTTT.

This clone was counted only a few times. The chain uses TRBV4-2 and TRBJ2-3; D may be TRBD2 (6 bases). Germline CDR1 LGHNA, CDR2 YNFKEQ. The length of the CDR3 is 16 residues. Between the trimmed V and J ends, which lost 1 base and 2 bases, there was a span of 13 bases. The CDR3 DNA reads TGTGCCAGCAGCCAAGCTTGGGGGGACCCCACAGATACGCAGTATTTT. It is translated as CASSQAWGDPTDTQYF.

This clone was seen once. The rearrangement links TRBV9 to TRBJ2-1; TRBD2 agrees at 11 bases. This CDR3 contains 15 residues. The V gene's germline CDR1 is SGDLS and CDR2 YYNGEE. Trimming took 4 bases from V and 3 from J; bases not matched to a gene: 3. CDR3 sequence (DNA): TGTGCCAGCAGCACTAGCGGGGGAGACTACAATGAGCAGTTCTTC. Translated: CASSTSGGDYNEQFF.

The CDR3 sequence: CASSGRDSRGFRNTEAFF. The CDR3 DNA follows: TGTGCCAGCAGTGGCCGGGACTCAAGGGGATTTCGAAACACTGAAGCTTTCTTT. The rearrangement joins TRBV28 to TRBJ1-1; D might be TRBD1 (5 bases). V was clipped by 5 bases and J by 2 bases, with 24 bases between them. Germline CDR1 MDHEN, CDR2 SYDVKM. The CDR3 is 18 residues long.

Points on this clone: Different DNA sequences within this sample yield the same CDR3. This rearrangement joins TRBV15 to TRBJ2-5; maybe TRBD2 (6 bases). The germline gives CDR1 LNHNV, CDR2 YYDKDF (reference sequence). CDR3 length: 15 amino acids. Trimming stripped 0 bases from V and 5 bases from J, with 13 bases between. CDR3 residues: CATSRDHAGWETQYF. CDR3 bases: TGTGCCACCAGCAGAGATCACGCGGGATGGGAGACCCAGTACTTC.

Only one count was recorded for this clone. The chain combines TRBV5-1 with TRBJ2-3; 11 bases line up with TRBD2. The trim removed 4 bases at V and 0 bases at J, leaving 10 bases unmatched. CDR3 length: 18 amino acids. Per germline, CDR1 SGHRS and CDR2 YFSETQ. The CDR3 here is CASSAFPTSGGSTDTQYF. For the CDR3, the DNA is TGCGCCAGCAGCGCCTTTCCTACTAGCGGGGGTAGCACAGATACGCAGTATTTT.

The rearrangement uses TRBV6-5 and TRBJ2-1, with D perhaps given as TRBD1 or TRBD2 (7 bases each). Germline V CDR1 and CDR2: MNHEY, SVGAGI. This CDR3 is 15 amino acids long. Trimming cost V 7 bases and J 8 bases, with 21 bases left between them. CDR3 bases: TGTGCCAGCAATCCCGCTCGACAGGGAGGGTATGAGCAGTTCTTC. Encoded protein: CASNPARQGGYEQFF.

This chain links TRBV29-1 with TRBJ1-1; D is perhaps TRBD1 (6 bases). The length of the CDR3 is 13 residues. Per germline, CDR1 SQVTM and CDR2 ANQGSEA. Trimming pared 4 bases from V and 0 bases from J, leaving 9 bases between. Written as DNA, the CDR3 is TGCAGCGTTGTCGACAGGCTGAACACTGAAGCTTTCTTT. Protein: CSVVDRLNTEAFF.

This clone occurred once. This rearrangement joins TRBV29-1 to TRBJ1-1; TRBD1 agrees at 7 bases. The CDR3 is 13 amino acids. The germline V gene encodes CDR1 SQVTM and CDR2 ANQGSEA. Trimming cost V 7 bases and J 0 bases; bases outside gene matches: 5. The CDR3 reads CSGRTGLNTEAFF. CDR3 coding DNA: TGCAGCGGTAGGACAGGCTTGAACACTGAAGCTTTCTTT.

The chain has TRBV2 and TRBJ2-3; a weak D match, TRBD2 (6 bases). V dropped 7 bases and J dropped 2 bases, with 13 bases sitting between them. Germline V gene lookup returns CDR1 SNHLY and CDR2 FYNNEI. The CDR3 contains 14 residues. DNA of the CDR3: TGTGCCAGCAAGGACGGACTAAACACAGATACGCAGTATTTT. This gives the protein CASKDGLNTDTQYF. Full variable domain (rest looked up from reference TRBV2 and TRBJ2-3): EPEVTQTPSHQVTQMGQEVILRCVPISNHLYFYWYRQILGQKVEFLVSFYNNEISEKSEIFDDQFSVERPDGSNFTLKIRSTKLEDSAMYFCASKDGLNTDTQYFGPGTRLTVL.

The chain carries TRBV29-1 and TRBJ1-2, with D possibly matching TRBD1 (5 bases). The CDR3 is 14 amino acids. Trimming left V 5 bases short and J 4 bases short, with 17 bases between. CDR1 and CDR2 (germline): SQVTM, ANQGSEA. This chain's CDR3 is CSVPRQIPRYGYTF. CDR3 nucleotides: TGCAGCGTTCCTCGACAGATACCCCGCTATGGCTACACCTTC.

The gene calls are TRBV18 and TRBJ2-5, with 9 positions matching TRBD2. CDR1 is KGHSH, CDR2 LQKENI, per germline. With 0 bases clipped from V and 4 bases from J, the junction kept 3 bases outside the gene matches. There are 15 residues in the CDR3. CDR3 region: CASSPPGLAGETQYF. The CDR3 DNA reads as TGTGCCAGCTCACCACCGGGACTAGCTGGAGAGACCCAGTACTTC.

The rearrangement joins TRBV6-5 to TRBJ2-2; D not certain. The germline CDR1 and CDR2 sequences are MNHEY and SVGAGI. Trimming stripped 5 bases from V and 3 bases from J, with 13 bases between. The CDR3 is 15 residues long. The DNA for the CDR3 is TGTGCCAGCAGTAAATCCAGCCCGGACACCGGGGAGCTGTTTTTT. This gives the protein CASSKSSPDTGELFF.

The chain has TRBV28 and TRBJ1-2; the D gene is possibly TRBD1 (6 bases). CDR1 is MDHEN, CDR2 SYDVKM, per germline. The CDR3 is 13 residues long. The germline V and J ends were trimmed by 7 bases and 2 bases, with 11 bases remaining between them. The CDR3, as DNA: TGTGCCAGCACCGAGGACAGAAACTATGGCTACACCTTC. This sequence encodes CASTEDRNYGYTF.

J is TRBJ2-5 and V is TRBV7-8; TRBD2 might be the D (5 bases). The V and J ends lost 0 bases and 4 bases respectively, with 12 bases between them. In germline, CDR1 is SGHVS, CDR2 FQNEAQ. The CDR3 covers 15 residues. This chain's CDR3 is CASSLALRVRETQYF. In nucleotides, the CDR3 is TGTGCCAGCAGCTTAGCGCTGAGGGTTCGAGAGACCCAGTACTTC.

V usage is TRBV5-6 and J usage is TRBJ1-1; no reliable D call. In germline, CDR1 is SGHDT, CDR2 YYEEEE. The CDR3 covers 13 residues. Trimming pared 6 bases from V and 0 bases from J, leaving 9 bases between. CDR3 sequence reads: CASKGILNTEAFF. The CDR3 coding sequence is TGTGCCAGCAAAGGAATCTTGAACACTGAAGCTTTCTTT.

The rearrangement joins TRBV6-1 to TRBJ1-5, with 7 positions matching TRBD1. The junction had 6 bases not matched to a gene; V was cut back by 3 bases and J by 1 base. The germline CDR1 and CDR2 sequences are MNHNS and SASEGT. The CDR3 spans 16 residues. The CDR3 nucleotides read TGTGCCAGCAGTGACCAACAGGGGATAAGCAATCAGCCCCAGCATTTT. This sequence encodes CASSDQQGISNQPQHF.

The genes are TRBV5-6 and TRBJ1-1; TRBD1 matches 8 bases. Germline loops: CDR1 SGHDT, CDR2 YYEEEE. The CDR3 is 17 amino acids. After removal of 1 base from V and 3 bases from J, the junction contained 11 bases not matched to a gene. The CDR3 here is CASSLLGQGARDTEAFF. As DNA, the CDR3 is TGTGCCAGCAGCTTGCTCGGACAGGGAGCAAGGGACACTGAAGCTTTCTTT.

This clone was counted between two and nine times. The rearrangement uses TRBV11-2 and TRBJ2-2, with 7 nucleotides matching TRBD2. J gave up 4 bases and V 3 bases, and 8 bases lay outside the gene matches. This CDR3 spans 16 amino acids. Germline V gene sequence: CDR1 SGHAT, CDR2 FQNNGV. The CDR3 spells CASSFRGRGGTGELFF. DNA of the CDR3: TGTGCCAGCAGCTTTCGAGGTCGCGGGGGCACCGGGGAGCTGTTTTTT.

J is TRBJ2-7 and V is TRBV6-6, with D perhaps TRBD1 (5 bases). V shed 11 bases and J shed 6 bases, with 23 bases lying between them. Per the germline V gene, CDR1 is MNHNY and CDR2 is SVGAGI (reference sequence). The CDR3 runs to 14 residues. The CDR3 loop reads CAGQVSGGDGEQYV. The CDR3 nucleotides read TGTGCCGGACAAGTTAGTGGCGGAGATGGCGAGCAGTACGTC.

V and J are TRBV6-6 and TRBJ2-7; D gene unclear. Trimming stripped 2 bases from V and 2 bases from J, with 13 bases between. Germline-derived CDR1 and CDR2 are MNHNY and SVGAGI (reference sequence). The CDR3 loop spans 15 amino acids. This chain's CDR3 is CASSYGLLGAYEQYV. The CDR3 DNA follows: TGTGCCAGCAGTTACGGCCTACTGGGCGCCTACGAGCAGTACGTC.

On this clone: Within the sample, other DNA sequences also encode this same CDR3. CDR3 loop: CASRGQGSSYEQYF. DNA for the CDR3: TGTGCCAGCAGGGGTCAGGGAAGCTCCTACGAGCAGTACTTC. The chain employs TRBV28 and TRBJ2-7, with D possibly TRBD1 on 5 matching bases. Trimming took off 6 bases at V and 0 bases at J, with 12 bases between the two ends. Germline V gene data show CDR1 as MDHEN and CDR2 as SYDVKM. The CDR3 covers 14 residues.

This chain joins TRBV5-1 and TRBJ1-2; possible D gene TRBD1, 6 bases. This CDR3 contains 14 residues. The germline V gene has CDR1 SGHRS and CDR2 YFSETQ. Trimming stripped 1 base from V and 3 bases from J, with 10 bases between. The CDR3 reads CASSLPDRDYGYTF. The CDR3 DNA sequence: TGCGCCAGCAGCTTGCCGGACAGAGACTATGGCTACACCTTC.